Reported below is one T cell receptor beta chain. Its cognate antigen is unknown. The ViraFEST assay expanded antigen-specific CD4+ T cells with viral peptide pools before sequencing. Having been cultured for about ten days, the cells underwent CD4+ T cell isolation. Testing of the vaccine recipients showed negative nucleocapsid antibodies and no prior SARS-CoV-2 infection. Profiled with immunoSEQ multiplex PCR; TCRdb holds only in-frame clones, not every one. The top ten hold around 2.8% of the sample, which has 40,000 to 45,000 clones, 77% seen once. CDR3 size: 16 residues. Looked up from germline, CDR1 is SGHDT and CDR2 is YYEEEE. Losses at the gene ends were 3 bases for V and 5 bases for J; bases not matched to a gene: 11. This entry comes from a study of vaccination effects on CD4 cells after COVID-19. Study-wide background: Participants received two doses of either the BNT162b2 or mRNA-1273 vaccine. Study-wide findings and caveats: Cross-reaction with common cold coronaviruses was seen in only 1 of 255 vaccine-induced clones from healthy vaccinees. Convalescent patients in the study were few, and early post-infection timepoints were absent. Late post-vaccination samples showed marked contraction of infection- and vaccine-induced clones.

The clonotype comes from a human donor who received a COVID-19 vaccine. The sequences come from CD4+ T cells from PBMCs cultured with HCoV-NL63 spike peptides, collected before COVID-19 vaccination. This chain uses TRBV5-6 with TRBJ2-5; the match to TRBD1 covers 9 bases. The CDR3 region is CASSWEQGASQETQYF. Written as DNA, the CDR3 is TGTGCCAGCAGCTGGGAACAGGGGGCGTCACAGGAGACCCAGTACTTC. Filled out from reference TRBV5-6 and TRBJ2-5, the complete variable domain reads DAGVTQSPTHLIKTRGQQVTLRCSPKSGHDTVSWYQQALGQGPQFIFQYYEEEERQRGNFPDRFSGHQFPNYSSELNVNALLLGDSALYLCASSWEQGASQETQYFGPGTRLLVL.